Following are 22 T cell receptor beta chains from one sample sequenced in a study of a mutant IDH1 vaccine in newly diagnosed glioma. Sequenced by immunoSEQ multiplex PCR; TCRdb stores in-frame clones only, minus some. Among 30,000 to 45,000 clones listed, more than 85% were seen once. Their cognate antigens are unknown. Time point described: week 5, during vaccination. Doses comprised 300 ug of mutant IDH1 20-mer peptide each, plus topical imiquimod. The specimen comprised PBMCs, sampled from a glioma patient whose treatment included an IDH1 peptide vaccine. Receptors were obtained from a man between 50 and 59 years old with glioma.

J is TRBJ2-7 and V is TRBV6-5; a weak D match, TRBD1 (6 bases). Germline loops: CDR1 MNHEY, CDR2 SVGAGI. Trimming left V 5 bases short and J 13 bases short, with 27 bases between. This CDR3 has 15 amino acids. CDR3 bases: TGTGCCAGCAGTCCCGGGACAACGTCCATGTCGGGGTCCTACTTC. Translating gives CASSPGTTSMSGSYF.

V usage is TRBV5-1 and J usage is TRBJ1-1; a possible D gene is TRBD1 (6 bases). V lost 0 bases, J lost 6 bases, and 15 bases lay in between. The germline CDR1 and CDR2 sequences are SGHRS and YFSETQ. The CDR3 is made up of 15 amino acids. The CDR3: CASSLAGGPSSEAFF. In DNA form, the CDR3 reads TGCGCCAGCAGCTTGGCCGGGGGGCCCAGTTCTGAAGCTTTCTTT. Together with reference TRBV5-1 and TRBJ1-1, the CDR3 gives the full variable domain: KAGVTQTPRYLIKTRGQQVTLSCSPISGHRSVSWYQQTPGQGLQFLFEYFSETQRNKGNFPGRFSGRQFSNSRSEMNVSTLELGDSALYLCASSLAGGPSSEAFFGQGTRLTVV.

This clone was counted only a few times. The chain combines TRBV9 with TRBJ1-5, with TRBD1 matching over 11 bases. The CDR3 is made up of 15 amino acids. Germline trimming cut 0 bases from V and 8 bases from J; bases unmatched to any gene: 4. Germline CDR1 is SGDLS and CDR2 is YYNGEE. CDR3 residues: CASSVGTGGEEPQHF. CDR3 DNA sequence: TGTGCCAGCAGCGTAGGGACAGGGGGCGAGGAGCCCCAGCATTTT. Looking up the rest from reference TRBV9 and TRBJ1-5 gives the full variable domain: DSGVTQTPKHLITATGQRVTLRCSPRSGDLSVYWYQQSLDQGLQFLIQYYNGEERAKGNILERFSAQQFPDLHSELNLSSLELGDSALYFCASSVGTGGEEPQHFGDGTRLSIL.

Regarding this clone: At one boundary the junction diverges from the germline segment, which might be a read error. The same CDR3 arises from other DNA sequences in this sample as well. This rearrangement joins TRBV5-1 to TRBJ2-3; TRBD2 is a possible D gene (6 bases). The CDR3 has 15 amino acids. Germline V gene data show CDR1 as SGHRS and CDR2 as YFSETQ. The CDR3 region has the DNA TGCGCCAGTAGCTTGGTTGGGACTAGCACAGATACGCAGTATTTT. Translated, it gives CASSLVGTSTDTQYF.

The V gene is TRBV7-6, the J gene TRBJ2-7; 8 nucleotides line up with TRBD1. Germline lookup yields CDR1 SGHVS and CDR2 FNYEAQ. V shed 1 base and J 2 bases; nucleotides not matched to a gene: 4. The CDR3 consists of 15 residues. The CDR3 region is CASSLEDRAAYEQYF. DNA of the CDR3: TGTGCCAGCAGCTTAGAGGACAGGGCAGCCTACGAGCAGTACTTC.

The chain recombines TRBV30 with TRBJ2-3; TRBD2 is a possible D gene (5 bases). There are 11 residues in the CDR3. The V and J ends lost 0 bases and 8 bases respectively, with 6 bases between them. In germline, CDR1 is GTSNPN, CDR2 SVGIG (reference sequence). CDR3 protein: CAWSVLGTQYF. As DNA, the CDR3 is TGTGCCTGGAGTGTACTAGGTACGCAGTATTTT.

CDR3 coding DNA: TGTGCCTGGAGTGTAAATGGGCAGGCGTCCTACGAGCAGTACTTC. It yields the protein CAWSVNGQASYEQYF. This chain uses TRBV30 with TRBJ2-7; D is uncertain. The CDR3 extends over 15 amino acids. Per germline, CDR1 GTSNPN and CDR2 SVGIG (reference sequence). V was trimmed by 0 bases and J by 1 base, leaving 13 bases between them.

The chain uses TRBV19 and TRBJ2-5; 8 bases agree with TRBD2. Per the germline V gene, CDR1 is LNHDA and CDR2 is SQIVND (reference sequence). V was pared by 5 bases and J by 7 bases, with 9 bases of the junction left unmatched. The CDR3 is 14 residues long. CDR3 residues: CASSSSGGHGTQYF. DNA of the CDR3: TGTGCCAGTAGTTCCAGCGGGGGACACGGGACCCAGTACTTC.

The chain couples TRBV10-3 to TRBJ1-5, with D maybe TRBD1 (5 bases). V gave up 2 bases and J gave up 1 base, with 6 bases separating them. The germline CDR1 and CDR2 sequences are ENHRY and SYGVKD. This CDR3 is built from 14 residues. The CDR3 nucleotides are TGTGCCATCAGTGAGCAGGGCAGCAATCAGCCCCAGCATTTT. Its protein product is CAISEQGSNQPQHF.

The rearrangement uses TRBV5-1 and TRBJ1-1; D not resolved. There are 15 residues in the CDR3. Per the germline V gene, CDR1 is SGHRS and CDR2 is YFSETQ. V was clipped by 0 bases and J by 0 bases, with 9 bases between them. The CDR3 protein is CASSLAPRMNTEAFF. Written as DNA, the CDR3 is TGCGCCAGCAGCTTGGCCCCCAGGATGAACACTGAAGCTTTCTTT.

The V call is TRBV7-9, the J call TRBJ2-3; 11 bases match TRBD2. Looked up from germline, CDR1 is SEHNR and CDR2 is FQNEAQ (reference sequence). The CDR3 totals 17 residues. V shed 1 base, J shed 6 bases, and the junction held 9 bases outside the gene matches. CDR3 bases: TGTGCCAGCAGCTTAGAACTAGCGGGAGAGATCTCCGATACGCAGTATTTT. Amino acid sequence: CASSLELAGEISDTQYF.

The V gene is TRBV6-1, the J gene TRBJ2-7; weak D call: TRBD1 (6 bases). CDR1 is MNHNS and CDR2 is SASEGT in the germline V gene. V was cut by 4 bases and J by 3 bases, with 19 bases left in between. The CDR3 is made up of 16 amino acids. The CDR3 reads CASSVLKGADSYEQYF. Here the CDR3 DNA reads TGTGCCAGCAGTGTGCTTAAGGGAGCGGACAGCTACGAGCAGTACTTC.

The J gene is TRBJ2-7, the V gene TRBV13; 7 bases are a match to TRBD1. Germline loops: CDR1 PRHDT, CDR2 FYEKMQ (reference sequence). CDR3 length equals 14 residues. With 2 bases clipped from V and 3 bases from J, the junction kept 4 bases outside the gene matches. DNA for the CDR3: TGTGCCAGCAGCTTACGGGACAGTCTCTACGAGCAGTACTTC. It codes for CASSLRDSLYEQYF.

The chain employs TRBV5-1 and TRBJ2-1; 14 bases fit TRBD2. The CDR3 runs to 15 residues. Germline assignment: CDR1 SGHRS and CDR2 YFSETQ. J lost 5 bases, V lost 3 bases, and 1 base had no gene match. The CDR3 here is CASSSGLAGDNEQFF. The CDR3 nucleotides are TGCGCCAGCAGCTCGGGACTAGCGGGAGACAATGAGCAGTTCTTC.

J is TRBJ2-2 and V is TRBV18; D ambiguous. From germline, CDR1 is KGHSH and CDR2 LQKENI. The CDR3 runs 13 residues. Trimming pared 5 bases from V and 8 bases from J, leaving 12 bases between. The CDR3 loop is CASSTDLTGELFF. Here the CDR3 DNA reads TGTGCCAGCTCAACTGACCTCACGGGGGAGCTGTTTTTT.

J is TRBJ1-6 and V is TRBV6-5; D unresolved. The CDR3 runs 12 residues. With 5 bases removed from V and 13 bases from J, the gap between germline ends came to 12 bases. The V gene's germline CDR1 is MNHEY and CDR2 SVGAGI. In DNA form, the CDR3 reads TGTGCCAGCAGTCCTCCAGGTCGCCCCCTCCACTTT. Its translation: CASSPPGRPLHF.

A single count supports this clone. This chain joins TRBV5-6 and TRBJ1-3; D gene unclear. V was cut by 0 bases and J by 3 bases, with 10 bases left in between. From germline, CDR1 is SGHDT and CDR2 YYEEEE. CDR3 size: 15 residues. The CDR3 is CASSLGWGSGNTIYF. Written as DNA, the CDR3 is TGTGCCAGCAGCTTGGGTTGGGGAAGTGGAAACACCATATATTTT.

CDR3: CASSSDRDRLETQYF. The CDR3 nucleotides are TGTGCCAGCAGCTCCGACCGGGACAGATTAGAGACCCAGTACTTC. The V and J genes are TRBV7-9 and TRBJ2-5, with 7 nucleotides matching TRBD1. The CDR3 has 15 amino acids. Germline-derived CDR1 and CDR2 are SEHNR and FQNEAQ (reference sequence). Trimming took 4 bases from V and 4 from J; bases not matched to a gene: 9.

This clone was seen once. The chain employs TRBV7-9 and TRBJ1-1, with D perhaps TRBD1 (5 bases). V lost 1 base and J lost 2, with 11 bases in between. CDR3 length: 15 residues. Germline V lookup: CDR1 SEHNR, CDR2 FQNEAQ (reference sequence). In DNA form, the CDR3 reads TGTGCCAGCAGCTTAGTTGAGGGGACCAACACTGAAGCTTTCTTT. Translation gives CASSLVEGTNTEAFF.

This clone has a single count. The chain is built from TRBV6-6 and TRBJ2-1; D may match TRBD1 or TRBD2 (7 bases each). The CDR3 has 13 amino acids. V dropped 6 bases and J dropped 7 bases, with 13 bases sitting between them. The germline gives CDR1 MNHNY, CDR2 SVGAGI (reference sequence). The CDR3 spells CASRPGGGNEQFF. CDR3 bases: TGTGCCAGCAGGCCAGGGGGGGGGAATGAGCAGTTCTTC.

The chain recombines TRBV11-1 with TRBJ1-4; D possibly corresponds to TRBD1 (5 bases). Germline loops: CDR1 SGHAT, CDR2 FQDESV (reference sequence). The CDR3 length is 15 residues. The germline V and J ends were trimmed by 1 base and 3 bases, with 9 bases remaining between them. The CDR3 here is CASSLVGPPNEKLFF. DNA for the CDR3: TGTGCCAGCAGCTTAGTGGGACCACCTAATGAAAAACTGTTTTTT. Together with reference TRBV11-1 and TRBJ1-4, the CDR3 gives the full variable domain: EAEVAQSPRYKITEKSQAVAFWCDPISGHATLYWYRQILGQGPELLVQFQDESVVDDSQLPKDRFSAERLKGVDSTLKIQPAELGDSAMYLCASSLVGPPNEKLFFGSGTQLSVL.

The rearrangement uses TRBV2 and TRBJ2-1; TRBD2 matches 16 bases. This CDR3 has 14 amino acids. The germline V gene encodes CDR1 SNHLY and CDR2 FYNNEI. Losses at the gene ends were 10 bases for V and 7 bases for J; bases not matched to a gene: 4. In DNA, the CDR3 is TGTGCCACTATGGGACTAGCGGGGGGGAATGAGCAGTTCTTC. This encodes CATMGLAGGNEQFF.